Listed below are T cell receptor beta chains from one sample, sequenced in a study of cytomegalovirus exposure and HLA in healthy donors. Profiling relied on immunoSEQ multiplex PCR, and the TCRdb table lists in-frame clones only, not all of them. The sample table includes about 70,000 clones. The material sequenced was PBMCs. The receptors shown here come from a female donor in good health and CMV-seropositive. CDR3s include the opening cysteine and the closing phenylalanine or tryptophan. The order of the fields is J gene, V gene, D gene, CDR3 DNA, CDR3 protein. The D gene is left open where the match is weak.

J gene: TRBJ2-1
V gene: TRBV6-6
D gene: TRBD2
CDR3 DNA: TGTGCCAGCAGTTATTCCCTAGCGGGGCCCTACAATGAGCAGTTCTTC
CDR3 protein: CASSYSLAGPYNEQFF

J gene: TRBJ2-7
V gene: TRBV28
D gene: NA
CDR3 DNA: TGTGCCAGCAGAAGCCTCGGATCTTCGAGACAACCCTACGAGCAGTACTTC
CDR3 protein: CASRSLGSSRQPYEQYF

J gene: TRBJ2-3
V gene: TRBV19
D gene: TRBD2
CDR3 DNA: TGTGCCAGTTATGCGGGGGGCACAGATACGCAGTATTTT
CDR3 protein: CASYAGGTDTQYF

J gene: TRBJ2-3
V gene: TRBV7-9
D gene: NA
CDR3 DNA: TGTGCCAGCACTAGTACCTGGGATACGCAGTATTTT
CDR3 protein: CASTSTWDTQYF

J gene: TRBJ1-1
V gene: TRBV7-9
D gene: TRBD1
CDR3 DNA: TGTGCCAGCAGCTTGGTGACAGGGAATGCCGTGAACACTGAAGCTTTCTTT
CDR3 protein: CASSLVTGNAVNTEAFF

J gene: TRBJ2-1
V gene: TRBV6-4
D gene: NA
CDR3 DNA: TGTGCCAGCAGTGCGTCACTGGAGGGCAATGAGCAGTTCTTC
CDR3 protein: CASSASLEGNEQFF

J gene: TRBJ1-2
V gene: TRBV4-1
D gene: TRBD1
CDR3 DNA: TGCGCCAGCAGCCAAGGACAGGGCCTTGATGGCTACACCTTC
CDR3 protein: CASSQGQGLDGYTF

J gene: TRBJ2-2
V gene: TRBV5-6
D gene: TRBD2
CDR3 DNA: TGTGCCAGCAGCTTGCCTAGCGGGGGCCATAACACCGGGGAGCTGTTTTTT
CDR3 protein: CASSLPSGGHNTGELFF

J gene: TRBJ2-7
V gene: TRBV19
D gene: NA
CDR3 DNA: TGTGCCAGTAGCCGAGAAAGGGCGGGTTACGAGCAGTACTTC
CDR3 protein: CASSRERAGYEQYF

J gene: TRBJ2-1
V gene: TRBV13
D gene: TRBD2
CDR3 DNA: TGTGCCAGCAGCGGAGGGACTAGCGGGAGGTGGTACAATGAGCAGTTCTTC
CDR3 protein: CASSGGTSGRWYNEQFF

J gene: TRBJ2-1
V gene: TRBV6-4
D gene: TRBD2
CDR3 DNA: TGTGCCAGCAGTACCGGGACTAGCGGGTCGGGTGAGCAGTTCTTC
CDR3 protein: CASSTGTSGSGEQFF

J gene: TRBJ2-7
V gene: TRBV7-6
D gene: TRBD1
CDR3 DNA: TGTGCCAGCAGCCCGACGACAGGGCCCTACGAGCAGTACTTC
CDR3 protein: CASSPTTGPYEQYF

J gene: TRBJ1-1
V gene: TRBV29-1
D gene: NA
CDR3 DNA: TGCAGCGTTGTGCGGGCGTCGACTGAAGCTTTCTTT
CDR3 protein: CSVVRASTEAFF

J gene: TRBJ2-7
V gene: TRBV4-3
D gene: NA
CDR3 DNA: TGCGCCAGCAGCCAAGAGCGGGACGGCGACTACGAGCAGTACTTC
CDR3 protein: CASSQERDGDYEQYF

J gene: TRBJ1-1
V gene: TRBV28
D gene: TRBD1
CDR3 DNA: TGTGCCAGCAGGGGCCGGGACAGGGTTTCAGCTGAAGCTTTCTTT
CDR3 protein: CASRGRDRVSAEAFF

J gene: TRBJ2-3
V gene: TRBV7-2
D gene: NA
CDR3 DNA: TGTGCCAGCAGCTTAGCGGGGGGGCGCGGGGATACGCAGTATTTT
CDR3 protein: CASSLAGGRGDTQYF

J gene: TRBJ1-1
V gene: TRBV30
D gene: NA
CDR3 DNA: TGTGCCTGGAGAAACCAGGGTCCAGGAGCTTTCTTT
CDR3 protein: CAWRNQGPGAFF

J gene: TRBJ1-3
V gene: TRBV6-5
D gene: NA
CDR3 DNA: TGTGCCAGCAGTTACAATGGAGTAACCTCTGGAAACACCATATATTTT
CDR3 protein: CASSYNGVTSGNTIYF

J gene: TRBJ1-2
V gene: TRBV15
D gene: NA
CDR3 DNA: TGTGCCACCAGCAGAGATCTCGGGGGTTATGGCTACACCTTC
CDR3 protein: CATSRDLGGYGYTF

J gene: TRBJ1-2
V gene: TRBV28
D gene: TRBD1
CDR3 DNA: TGTGCCAGCAGACGGACAGGGGGAGGGTGGGGCTACACCTTC
CDR3 protein: CASRRTGGGWGYTF

J gene: TRBJ1-2
V gene: TRBV25-1
D gene: NA
CDR3 DNA: TGTGCCAGCAGTGAAGGCTGGTCCCACTATTCCTACACCTTC
CDR3 protein: CASSEGWSHYSYTF

J gene: TRBJ1-6
V gene: TRBV5-4
D gene: NA
CDR3 DNA: TGTGCCAGCAGCTTGTATGGGGAGGGGATATCACCCCTCCACTTT
CDR3 protein: CASSLYGEGISPLHF

J gene: TRBJ1-2
V gene: TRBV6-6
D gene: TRBD1
CDR3 DNA: TGTGCCAGCAGTGGACAGGGGAGAGGCTACACCTTC
CDR3 protein: CASSGQGRGYTF

J gene: TRBJ1-5
V gene: TRBV4-2
D gene: NA
CDR3 DNA: TGTGCCAGCAGCCAAGGGGGCCTCGATAGCAATCAGCCCCAGCATTTT
CDR3 protein: CASSQGGLDSNQPQHF

J gene: TRBJ2-5
V gene: TRBV4-3
D gene: NA
CDR3 DNA: TGCGCCAGAAGCCAGGGCGAGACCCAGTACTTC
CDR3 protein: CARSQGETQYF

J gene: TRBJ2-7
V gene: TRBV28
D gene: TRBD1
CDR3 DNA: TGTGCCAGCACCGCTAGGACAGGGAACTCCTACGAGCAGTACTTC
CDR3 protein: CASTARTGNSYEQYF

J gene: TRBJ1-1
V gene: TRBV10-2
D gene: TRBD1
CDR3 DNA: TGCGCCAGCAGTGATTTGACAGGGATTGAAGCTTTCTTT
CDR3 protein: CASSDLTGIEAFF

J gene: TRBJ1-2
V gene: TRBV9
D gene: NA
CDR3 DNA: TGTGCCAGCAGCGGGCCCTTCAGGTCTGGCTACACCTTC
CDR3 protein: CASSGPFRSGYTF

J gene: TRBJ1-2
V gene: TRBV18
D gene: TRBD1
CDR3 DNA: TGTGCCAGCTCACCGACAGGGGATGGCTACACCTTC
CDR3 protein: CASSPTGDGYTF

J gene: TRBJ1-1
V gene: TRBV4-3
D gene: TRBD1
CDR3 DNA: TGCGCCAGCAGCCAACAGGGGGACACTGAAGCTTTCTTT
CDR3 protein: CASSQQGDTEAFF

J gene: TRBJ2-7
V gene: TRBV6-5
D gene: TRBD1
CDR3 DNA: TGTGCCAGCGGATACGGGACAGGGGTCTACGAGCAGTACTTC
CDR3 protein: CASGYGTGVYEQYF

J gene: TRBJ1-2
V gene: TRBV7-2
D gene: NA
CDR3 DNA: TGTGCCAGCAGCTTCGACTACACCTATGGCTACACCTTC
CDR3 protein: CASSFDYTYGYTF

J gene: TRBJ1-1
V gene: TRBV27
D gene: NA
CDR3 DNA: TGTGCCAGCAGTTTATATGTGGGGAGGGGGTTGATGAACACTGAAGCTTTCTTT
CDR3 protein: CASSLYVGRGLMNTEAFF

J gene: TRBJ2-1
V gene: TRBV2
D gene: NA
CDR3 DNA: TGTGCCAGCAGAGGGGGTATTGCCAATGAGCAGTTCTTC
CDR3 protein: CASRGGIANEQFF

J gene: TRBJ1-2
V gene: TRBV5-4
D gene: NA
CDR3 DNA: TGTGCCAGCAGCATAGAGACAGCGGGGGGTCATGGCTACACCTTC
CDR3 protein: CASSIETAGGHGYTF

J gene: TRBJ2-1
V gene: TRBV29-1
D gene: NA
CDR3 DNA: TGCAGCGTTGAACAGGGGAACGGTAGTGAGCAGTTCTTC
CDR3 protein: CSVEQGNGSEQFF